This is a list of T cell receptor beta chains from one sample in a study of T cell responses to AZD1222 COVID-19 vaccine. Measured with immunoSEQ multiplex PCR; TCRdb has only the in-frame clones, and not every one. Here the sample spans about 200,000 clones, roughly 92% being singletons. Sequenced material: peripheral blood, taken 28 days after the second AZD1222 dose. These receptors came from an adult who received the AZD1222 COVID-19 vaccine. CDR3s leave out the opening cysteine and the closing phenylalanine or tryptophan. Fields, in order: V gene, D gene, J gene, CDR3 protein. The D gene is left open where the match is weak.

v_gene: TRBV19; d_gene: TRBD2; j_gene: TRBJ2-1; CDR3aa: ATGSGRGNNEQF
v_gene: TRBV10-3; d_gene: .; j_gene: TRBJ2-7; CDR3aa: AISESGNEQY
v_gene: TRBV27; d_gene: .; j_gene: TRBJ2-7; CDR3aa: ASSFRQGGYEQY
v_gene: TRBV10-2; d_gene: .; j_gene: TRBJ2-6; CDR3aa: ASSELGSGANVLT
v_gene: TRBV19; d_gene: TRBD1; j_gene: TRBJ1-6; CDR3aa: ASSGTAYNSPLH
v_gene: TRBV6-5; d_gene: .; j_gene: TRBJ2-7; CDR3aa: ASSYRLGTHEQY
v_gene: TRBV11-2; d_gene: TRBD2; j_gene: TRBJ2-7; CDR3aa: ASSSLAGGPGYEQY
v_gene: TRBV12-5; d_gene: .; j_gene: TRBJ2-6; CDR3aa: ASGSRVTGANVLT
v_gene: TRBV19; d_gene: .; j_gene: TRBJ1-2; CDR3aa: ASSIWGSFANGYT
v_gene: TRBV11-3; d_gene: .; j_gene: TRBJ2-7; CDR3aa: ASSHSGAPYEQY
v_gene: TRBV12-3/TRBV12-4; d_gene: .; j_gene: TRBJ1-2; CDR3aa: ASRTRNYGYT
v_gene: TRBV3-1/TRBV3-2; d_gene: .; j_gene: TRBJ1-4; CDR3aa: ASSPRRQLGEKLF
v_gene: TRBV5-6; d_gene: TRBD1; j_gene: TRBJ2-1; CDR3aa: ASSLEDRVYYNEQF
v_gene: TRBV6-1; d_gene: .; j_gene: TRBJ2-7; CDR3aa: ASSTKGLTYEQY
v_gene: TRBV3-1/TRBV3-2; d_gene: .; j_gene: TRBJ2-7; CDR3aa: ASSQDWGFGEQY
v_gene: TRBV30; d_gene: TRBD1; j_gene: TRBJ2-2; CDR3aa: ACWDRETTGELF
v_gene: TRBV7-2; d_gene: TRBD1; j_gene: TRBJ2-7; CDR3aa: ASSPGQGLTYEQY
v_gene: TRBV6-6; d_gene: .; j_gene: TRBJ1-4; CDR3aa: ASSPLGGGATNEKLF
v_gene: TRBV29-1; d_gene: .; j_gene: TRBJ2-7; CDR3aa: SVADGAYEQY
v_gene: TRBV18; d_gene: .; j_gene: TRBJ1-4; CDR3aa: ASSPGQHNEKLF
v_gene: TRBV19; d_gene: TRBD1; j_gene: TRBJ1-5; CDR3aa: ASSSDRGSNQPQH
v_gene: TRBV11-2; d_gene: .; j_gene: TRBJ1-6; CDR3aa: ASSPDRGAQFRSPLH
v_gene: TRBV3-1/TRBV3-2; d_gene: TRBD2; j_gene: TRBJ2-3; CDR3aa: ASRLTSGSTDTQY
v_gene: TRBV7-8; d_gene: .; j_gene: TRBJ1-5; CDR3aa: ASSLSQGSNQPQH
v_gene: TRBV27; d_gene: TRBD1; j_gene: TRBJ1-4; CDR3aa: ASSSRGRDFYEKLF
v_gene: TRBV29-1; d_gene: TRBD1; j_gene: TRBJ2-3; CDR3aa: SVYGTASTDTQY
v_gene: TRBV3-1/TRBV3-2; d_gene: TRBD1; j_gene: TRBJ1-2; CDR3aa: ASSHHGEGAGGRGYT
v_gene: TRBV3-1/TRBV3-2; d_gene: .; j_gene: TRBJ2-7; CDR3aa: ASSQVGVSEQY
v_gene: TRBV9; d_gene: .; j_gene: TRBJ1-4; CDR3aa: ASSIAGWANEKLF
v_gene: TRBV6-5; d_gene: TRBD1; j_gene: TRBJ2-5; CDR3aa: ASSYTGVQY
v_gene: TRBV19; d_gene: TRBD1; j_gene: TRBJ1-2; CDR3aa: ASSPRDRVGYT
v_gene: TRBV2; d_gene: .; j_gene: TRBJ2-4; CDR3aa: ASSGARLAKNIQY
v_gene: TRBV15; d_gene: .; j_gene: TRBJ2-7; CDR3aa: ATSRGYREQY
v_gene: TRBV7-9; d_gene: TRBD1; j_gene: TRBJ1-2; CDR3aa: ATLQGADYGYT
v_gene: TRBV7-9; d_gene: .; j_gene: TRBJ2-7; CDR3aa: ASSLISWDSKGEQY
v_gene: TRBV28; d_gene: TRBD2; j_gene: TRBJ2-5; CDR3aa: ASSPGGGETQY
v_gene: TRBV2; d_gene: .; j_gene: TRBJ1-1; CDR3aa: ASSEAGTPNTEAF
v_gene: TRBV30; d_gene: TRBD1; j_gene: TRBJ2-3; CDR3aa: AWRTGKATDTQY
v_gene: TRBV5-1; d_gene: TRBD2; j_gene: TRBJ2-1; CDR3aa: ASSLVGTSGNEQF
v_gene: TRBV28; d_gene: TRBD2; j_gene: TRBJ2-1; CDR3aa: ASRAGTSVYNEQF
v_gene: TRBV10-3; d_gene: .; j_gene: TRBJ2-7; CDR3aa: AISESPGNAYEQY
v_gene: TRBV12-3/TRBV12-4; d_gene: .; j_gene: TRBJ2-7; CDR3aa: ASSLGLYEQY